This entry concerns a single TCR beta chain. V was pared by 1 base and J by 9 bases, with 13 bases between. CDR3 length: 14 amino acids. Germline V gene lookup returns CDR1 LGHNA and CDR2 YSLEER. The data stem from a study of T cell responses to AZD1222 COVID-19 vaccine. Here immunoSEQ multiplex PCR was the method, and the copy in TCRdb shows in-frame clones only, minus some. The data contain under 80,000 clones, 79% of them singletons. The receptor comes from an adult in good health. The chain joins TRBV4-3 to TRBJ2-1, with a tentative D call TRBD1 (5 bases). Source: peripheral blood, taken on day 0 of MenACWY control vaccination. This CDR3 reads CASSQGQTYGEQFF. CDR3 bases: TGCGCCAGCAGCCAAGGACAGACGTACGGTGAGCAGTTCTTC.